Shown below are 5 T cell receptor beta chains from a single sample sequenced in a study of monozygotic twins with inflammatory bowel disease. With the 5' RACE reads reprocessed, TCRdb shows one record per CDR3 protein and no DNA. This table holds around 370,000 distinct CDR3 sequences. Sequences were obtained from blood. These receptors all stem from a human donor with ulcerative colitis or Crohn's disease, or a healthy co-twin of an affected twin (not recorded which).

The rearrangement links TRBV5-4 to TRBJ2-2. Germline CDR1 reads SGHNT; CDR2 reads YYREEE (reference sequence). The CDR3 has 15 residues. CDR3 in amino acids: CASSLGVGDTGELFF.

The CDR3 sequence: CASSFGQGATESGSPLHF. V and J are TRBV5-1 and TRBJ1-6; TCRdb returns TRBD1, unconfirmable since there is no DNA. There are 18 residues in the CDR3. Germline CDR1 reads SGHRS; CDR2 reads YFSETQ.

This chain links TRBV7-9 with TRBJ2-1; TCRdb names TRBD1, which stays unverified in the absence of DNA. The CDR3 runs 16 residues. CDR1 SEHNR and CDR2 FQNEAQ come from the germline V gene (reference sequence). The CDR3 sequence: CASSLAMGQGHNEQFF.

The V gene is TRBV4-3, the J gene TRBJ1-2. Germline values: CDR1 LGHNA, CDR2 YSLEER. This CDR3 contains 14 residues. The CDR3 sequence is CASSQDRSSYGYTF.

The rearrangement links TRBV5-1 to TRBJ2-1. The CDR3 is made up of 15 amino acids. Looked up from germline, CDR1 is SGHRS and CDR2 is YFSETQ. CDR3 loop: CASSLIAGDYNEQFF.